This T cell receptor beta chain came from a study of blood T cell repertoires in COVID-19. Across the whole study: Sites in the United States, Italy and Spain provided acute and convalescent COVID-19 samples. Nucleic acid was either cDNA or gDNA, and it came from T cells, B-cell-depleted T cells, or PBMCs.

Per the original methods: Nucleated cell number was recorded as an estimate derived from reference gene primer amplification. TCRdb's table, derived via immunoSEQ multiplex PCR, lists solely in-frame clones and lacks some. V, J and clone size are those of that table, while D and trimming were read from the DNA. Here the sample spans around 450,000 clones, roughly 91% being singletons. The sequenced sample was peripheral blood. The receptor was derived from a woman between 25 and 40 years old with acute or convalescent COVID-19.

CDR3 coding DNA: TGCGCCAGCAGTGACCTGGACTCGGGGAACTACAATGAGCAGTTCTTC. Protein sequence: CASSDLDSGNYNEQFF. This sequence joins TRBV10-1 and TRBJ2-1; D perhaps matches TRBD2 (5 bases). The germline V gene has CDR1 WNHNN and CDR2 SYGVQD (reference sequence). CDR3 size: 16 residues. The V gene lost 3 bases and the J gene lost 3 bases, with 15 bases spanning the gap.